This passage covers 4 T cell receptor beta chains from one sample sequenced in a study of T cells in Graves' hyperthyroidism and ophthalmopathy. Amplified TCR beta CDR3 regions derived from RNA transcripts. Carried out on the TCR CDR3, a first-round RT-PCR used the HTBI primer set. TCRdb processed the multiplex PCR reads anew with MiXCR; each CDR3 protein has one entry. The sample shows under 700,000 distinct CDR3 sequences, 16% of them seen only once. The specimen sequenced was blood. The receptors come from a woman aged 18 to 35 with Graves' hyperthyroidism.

This clonotype was picked up a small number of times. This sequence joins TRBV15 and TRBJ1-3, with TRBD1 matching 7 bases. Trimming at V came to 1 base and at J to 5 bases, leaving 5 bases not matched to a gene. The CDR3 is 15 amino acids. Germline loops: CDR1 LNHNV, CDR2 YYDKDF (reference sequence). CDR3 sequence reads: CATSRGWDSRNTIYF. In nucleotides, the CDR3 is TGTGCCACCAGCAGAGGCTGGGACAGCAGAAACACCATATATTTT.

This clonotype was seen more than once but under ten times. A read error is possible here, since a much larger clone lies one base away. The gene calls are TRBV20-1 and TRBJ2-7, with 8 bases fitting TRBD1. CDR3 length: 16 residues. Germline V CDR1 and CDR2: DFQATT, SNEGSKA (reference sequence). The CDR3 sequence: CSARDLGQGDSCEQYF. CDR3 bases: TGCAGTGCTAGAGATCTAGGACAGGGAGATTCCTGCGAGCAGTACTTC.

The chain carries TRBV18 and TRBJ2-1; maybe TRBD2 (6 bases). Trimming stripped 8 bases from V and 8 bases from J, with 19 bases between. The CDR3 spans 14 residues. The germline CDR1 and CDR2 sequences are KGHSH and LQKENI. The CDR3 reads CASQRASADHEQFF. The DNA of the CDR3 is TGTGCCAGCCAACGAGCTAGCGCAGACCATGAGCAGTTCTTC.

Comments on this clonotype: An end of the junction differs from the germline gene, which may be a read error. The gene calls are TRBV7-6 and TRBJ1-5, with a weak D call TRBD1 (5 bases). Germline lookup yields CDR1 SGHVS and CDR2 FNYEAQ. The CDR3 has 15 amino acids. The CDR3 spells CASSLRDGKNHPQHF. DNA of the CDR3: TGTGCCAGCAGCCTCCGGGACGGGAAAAATCATCCCCAGCATTTT.